The source of this T cell receptor (beta chain) is a study of T-cell memory formation after mild COVID-19. The study's findings and limits: Balance between CD4 and CD8 was seen in clones contracting day 15 to 85, and a CD4+ lean was seen in later expanders. Contracting CD4+ clones lay largely in CM and EM, with CD8+ ones residing in EMRA.

Per the germline V gene, CDR1 is SGDLS and CDR2 is YYNGEE. This CDR3 is 12 amino acids long. Trimming took off 3 bases at V and 10 bases at J, with 13 bases between the two ends. Turning to this clonotype: What it recognizes is unknown.

Via MiXCR, TCRdb re-called the 5' RACE reads, giving one row per CDR3 protein. Among hundreds of thousands of distinct CDR3 sequences listed, approximately 19% were seen once. The sample taken for sequencing was PBMCs or a T cell subset sorted from them (not recorded which). V usage is TRBV9 and J usage is TRBJ1-1; tentative D call: TRBD1 (5 bases). This TCR was recovered from an adult woman who had mild COVID-19 (a few samples of this study predate the infection). Cell type and time point are not known. CDR3 amino acids: CASSGPTGTAFF. CDR3 coding DNA: TGTGCCAGCAGCGGACCAACCGGGACAGCTTTCTTT.